A single sample gave rise to the 20 T cell receptor beta chains below, sequenced in a study of beta chain features in type 1 diabetes. Reverse transcribing all isolated RNA meant expressed TCRB transcripts were sequenced. The table came from immunoSEQ multiplex PCR; TCRdb's copy has only in-frame clones and leaves some out. Here the sample spans roughly 150,000 clones, roughly 9% being singletons. Study-wide results and caveats: Shorter TCRB CDR3s, moderately but significantly so, were found in Type 1 diabetes patients in all four CD4+ subsets.

No cognate antigen is known for these TCRs. Sequenced sample: central memory CD4+ T cells from blood. The receptors derive from a woman aged 25-40 years with type 1 diabetes.

This clone was recorded a few times. The chain carries TRBV4-2 and TRBJ1-2; 7 bases fit TRBD1. After removal of 2 bases from V and 4 bases from J, the junction contained 4 bases not matched to a gene. The CDR3 consists of 14 residues. Germline V gives CDR1 LGHNA, CDR2 YNFKEQ. The CDR3 coding sequence is TGTGCCAGCAGCCAACGGACAGGAACCTATGGCTACACCTTC. Amino acids: CASSQRTGTYGYTF.

The rearrangement uses TRBV7-2 and TRBJ1-1; a possible D gene is TRBD1 (6 bases). Germline V gene data show CDR1 as SGHTA and CDR2 as FQGNSA. This CDR3 contains 14 residues. V lost 4 bases and J lost 4, with 13 bases in between. The DNA for the CDR3 is TGTGCCAGCAGCTACCGAGGGGGTTCCACTGAAGCTTTCTTT. Amino acids: CASSYRGGSTEAFF. The full variable domain, completed using reference TRBV7-2 and TRBJ1-1, is GAGVSQSPSNKVTEKGKDVELRCDPISGHTALYWYRQSLGQGLEFLIYFQGNSAPDKSGLPSDRFSAERTGGSVSTLTIQRTQQEDSAVYLCASSYRGGSTEAFFGQGTRLTVV.

CDR3 in amino acids: CASSWDIMNTEAFF. In DNA, the CDR3 is TGTGCCAGCAGTTGGGACATCATGAACACTGAAGCTTTCTTT. V and J are TRBV5-4 and TRBJ1-1, with D possibly being TRBD1 (6 bases). Germline CDR1 is SGHNT and CDR2 is YYREEE (reference sequence). This CDR3 is 14 amino acids long. V shed 5 bases and J shed 0 bases, with 11 bases lying between them.

The V call is TRBV30, the J call TRBJ2-7, with 11 nucleotides matching TRBD1. Per germline, CDR1 GTSNPN and CDR2 SVGIG (reference sequence). CDR3 length: 15 residues. Trimming removed 6 bases from V and 5 bases from J; junction bases left unmatched: 12. The CDR3 DNA is TGTGCCTGCGAATACCCCGGGACAGGGGGAAACGAGCAGTACTTC. This gives the protein CACEYPGTGGNEQYF.

The chain combines TRBV5-1 with TRBJ2-6; D is unclear. The CDR3 is 14 residues long. Germline lookup yields CDR1 SGHRS and CDR2 YFSETQ. Trimming shortened V by 0 bases and J by 2 bases, and 3 bases separated the two germline ends. The chain's CDR3 is CASSLGAGANVLTF. For the CDR3, the DNA is TGCGCCAGCAGCTTGGGAGCTGGGGCCAACGTCCTGACTTTC.

This clone has a handful of counts. This chain links TRBV5-6 with TRBJ2-1; D gene unclear. CDR3 length: 16 amino acids. V was cut by 0 bases and J by 4 bases, with 14 bases left in between. Germline V gene sequence: CDR1 SGHDT, CDR2 YYEEEE. CDR3: CASSLVGSGPYNEQFF. The CDR3 nucleotides read TGTGCCAGCAGCTTGGTAGGATCTGGGCCTTACAATGAGCAGTTCTTC.

The gene calls are TRBV7-9 and TRBJ2-1; a weak D match, TRBD2 (5 bases). Germline CDR1 SEHNR, CDR2 FQNEAQ (reference sequence). The CDR3 spans 15 residues. Trimming left V 3 bases short and J 6 bases short, with 15 bases between. The CDR3 coding sequence is TGTGCCAGCAGCTTCTCCCGTTCGGGGAGCAATGAGCAGTTCTTC. Its protein product is CASSFSRSGSNEQFF.

In its sample, this clone was seen a few times. The V call is TRBV7-8, the J call TRBJ1-2; 8 bases are a match to TRBD1. V was pared by 5 bases and J by 6 bases, with 5 bases of the junction left unmatched. The CDR3 loop spans 13 amino acids. CDR1 SGHVS and CDR2 FQNEAQ come from the germline V gene. As DNA, the CDR3 is TGTGCCAGCAGCGTCGACAGGGGTAATGGCTACACCTTC. Translating it yields CASSVDRGNGYTF.

The chain recombines TRBV5-1 with TRBJ2-2, with 11 bases that match TRBD2. Germline V gene data show CDR1 as SGHRS and CDR2 as YFSETQ. The CDR3 totals 17 residues. The V and J ends lost 0 bases and 2 bases, in that order; junction bases with no gene match: 3. The CDR3 bases are TGCGCCAGCAGCTTGGTACTAGCGGGGGCCAACACCGGGGAGCTGTTTTTT. Its protein product is CASSLVLAGANTGELFF.

The CDR3 bases are TGTGCCAGCAGCCCCCGGCTAGCAGGCAATGAGCAGTTCTTC. This translates into CASSPRLAGNEQFF. The chain carries TRBV11-2 and TRBJ2-1; weak D call: TRBD2 (5 bases). The CDR3 length is 14 residues. V gave up 5 bases and J gave up 6 bases, with 14 bases separating them. Germline-derived CDR1 and CDR2 are SGHAT and FQNNGV.

The table lists this clone with a few counts. The chain couples TRBV25-1 to TRBJ1-1; D might be TRBD1 (6 bases). The CDR3 contains 14 residues. CDR1 is MGHDK and CDR2 is SYGVNS in the germline V gene. With 4 bases removed from V and 1 base from J, the gap between germline ends came to 10 bases. The CDR3 here is CASSVQGWNTEAFF. The CDR3 bases are TGTGCCAGCAGTGTACAGGGCTGGAACACTGAAGCTTTCTTT.

This clone was recorded a few times. The chain combines TRBV18 with TRBJ1-2, with D unresolved. Germline V gene sequence: CDR1 KGHSH, CDR2 LQKENI. This CDR3 spans 14 amino acids. Between the trimmed V and J ends, which lost 3 bases and 8 bases, there was a span of 16 bases. CDR3 sequence reads: CASSPSGSVEGYTF. Written as DNA, the CDR3 is TGTGCCAGCTCACCCTCGGGGAGTGTGGAGGGCTACACCTTC.

The rearrangement joins TRBV7-3 to TRBJ2-1, with 9 bases that match TRBD2. Germline assignment: CDR1 SGHTA and CDR2 FQGTGA. This CDR3 spans 16 amino acids. With 1 base clipped from V and 7 bases from J, the junction kept 8 bases outside the gene matches. CDR3 DNA: TGTGCCAGCAGCTTAATGGGCGGGAGGGACTTGAATGAGCAGTTCTTC. Translating gives CASSLMGGRDLNEQFF.

The genes are TRBV28 and TRBJ1-5; 7 nucleotides align to TRBD1. The CDR3 is 15 residues long. The germline V gene encodes CDR1 MDHEN and CDR2 SYDVKM. Unmatched junction bases numbered 9, after V lost 5 bases and J lost 5 bases. The CDR3 DNA is TGTGCCAGCAGTCCAAATCGTGGGACAGATCAGCCCCAGCATTTT. This encodes CASSPNRGTDQPQHF.

The chain combines TRBV28 with TRBJ2-7; TRBD1 agrees at 8 bases. The CDR3 runs 12 residues. V shed 7 bases and J 3 bases; nucleotides not matched to a gene: 2. Germline V gene lookup returns CDR1 MDHEN and CDR2 SYDVKM. CDR3 DNA: TGTGCCAGCAAACAGGGGGTCTACGAGCAGTACTTC. Translation: CASKQGVYEQYF.

This clone was seen only a few times. This chain connects TRBV9 to TRBJ1-5; D unclear. Trimming shortened V by 8 bases and J by 4 bases, and 16 bases separated the two germline ends. There are 14 residues in the CDR3. CDR1 SGDLS and CDR2 YYNGEE come from the germline V gene. In DNA form, the CDR3 reads TGTGCCAGTTCCGCCGGGAACAGAAATCAGCCCCAGCATTTT. This sequence encodes CASSAGNRNQPQHF.

The chain combines TRBV28 with TRBJ1-5; D perhaps matches TRBD1 (6 bases). The V end lost 2 bases, the J end lost 2 bases, and 7 bases lay between the germline ends. The germline V gene has CDR1 MDHEN and CDR2 SYDVKM. This CDR3 is built from 14 residues. The CDR3 nucleotides read TGTGCCAGCAGTTTACCAGGGGGCAATCAGCCCCAGCATTTT. This gives the protein CASSLPGGNQPQHF.

This chain joins TRBV19 and TRBJ1-1; D remains ambiguous. The CDR3 contains 14 residues. V dropped 6 bases and J dropped 1 base, with 12 bases sitting between them. Germline V gene data show CDR1 as LNHDA and CDR2 as SQIVND (reference sequence). In nucleotides, the CDR3 is TGTGCCAGTAGCTCATTGGGGAGGAACACTGAAGCTTTCTTT. Residues: CASSSLGRNTEAFF.

This clone was detected only a few times. The chain is built from TRBV7-3 and TRBJ1-1; tentative D call: TRBD1 (5 bases). Trimming shortened V by 2 bases and J by 1 base, and 8 bases separated the two germline ends. This CDR3 is built from 14 residues. Germline loops: CDR1 SGHTA, CDR2 FQGTGA. CDR3 bases: TGTGCCAGCAGCTTACAGGGCTGGAACACTGAAGCTTTCTTT. Encoded protein: CASSLQGWNTEAFF.

The CDR3 bases are TGTGCCAGCGTACAGGGGTTTCAAGAGACCCAGTACTTC. Its protein product is CASVQGFQETQYF. This chain uses TRBV6-1 with TRBJ2-5, with 7 bases that match TRBD1. The trim removed 8 bases at V and 2 bases at J, leaving 5 bases unmatched. The CDR3 contains 13 residues. The germline CDR1 and CDR2 sequences are MNHNS and SASEGT.